The present TCR beta chain was sequenced within a study of blood T cell repertoires in COVID-19. In the study overall: Material from acute and convalescent COVID-19 was sourced from the United States, Italy and Spain.

The CDR3 totals 17 residues. Trimming took off 6 bases at V and 1 base at J, with 19 bases between the two ends. Germline V gives CDR1 SNHLY, CDR2 FYNNEI. As processed by the authors: Amplification of reference gene primers was used by the study to estimate nucleated cell counts. Sequenced by immunoSEQ multiplex PCR; TCRdb stores in-frame clones only, minus some. That table is the source of V, J and clone size, and D and trimming were worked out from the DNA. The sample includes 390,000 or so clones, around nine tenths of them seen just once. The participants were between about 18 and 90 years old and came from 24 US areas. Donors in Cohort 3 counted as recovered after two negative PCRs, clearance, or symptom resolution.

This chain uses TRBV2 with TRBJ1-3; D is unresolved. The sequencing sample was made of PBMCs or T cells enriched from blood (not recorded which). The sequence was obtained from a woman aged 45-60 years who had recovered from COVID-19. CDR3 sequence reads: CASSLTLREFSGNTIYF. DNA for the CDR3: TGTGCCAGCAGCCTAACATTGCGGGAGTTTTCTGGAAACACCATATATTTT.